Listed below are T cell receptor beta chains from one sample, sequenced in a study of blood T cells in healthy people across ages. TCRdb ran MiXCR on the 5' RACE reads and lists one entry per CDR3 protein. The table records more than 900,000 distinct CDR3 sequences, just under 30% of them present only once. The data were also submitted as part of a second study, on T cells of mothers and their children.

The sequenced material came from blood. The receptor source for this set is a woman between 40 and 55 years old in good health. CDR3s include the opening cysteine and the closing phenylalanine or tryptophan. A D gene is named only where the DNA matches it firmly. Not every row has a clone size; where given, it reads once, few, many or a size class.

>few|TRBJ1-6|TRBV11-2|-|16
CASSSDGGLMGSPLHF
>few|TRBJ1-1|TRBV7-8|-|14
CASRAGRRNTEAFF
>few|TRBJ2-2|TRBV7-2|TRBD2|15
CASTQQGLSTGELFF
>-|TRBJ1-5|TRBV6-2/TRBV6-3|-|13
CASSYRLGQPQHF
>few|TRBJ1-2|TRBV7-9|-|13
CASSSDPTYGYTF
>many|TRBJ2-5|TRBV7-2|TRBD2|17
CASSPVGGGASFQTQYF
>many|TRBJ1-1|TRBV29-1|TRBD1|12
CSVPDRDTEAFF
>-|TRBJ1-5|TRBV6-5|-|15
CASSTKGQANQPQHF
>few|-|TRBV19|TRBD2|15
CASSIPTSGGYEQYF
>few|TRBJ2-1|TRBV7-9|TRBD2|15
CASSLKTSGSDEQFF
>few|TRBJ2-7|TRBV29-1|TRBD2|15
CSVVYAGGLIHEQYF
>once|TRBJ2-3|TRBV5-1|TRBD1|14
CASRPQGATDTQYF
>few|TRBJ2-3|TRBV25-1|TRBD2|14
CASSAAGGQNTQYF
>few|TRBJ2-4|TRBV28|-|14
CASGEGWTFVEQYF
>-|TRBJ1-6|TRBV6-4|-|13
CASLPLWGSPLHF
>few|TRBJ1-2|TRBV11-2|-|18
CASSLWAGRRDPNYGYTF
>few|TRBJ1-3|TRBV3-1|-|17
CASSLRDRYLSGNTIYF